These 10 T cell receptor beta chains originate from one sample sequenced in a study of CD8+ T cells in alopecia areata (dated by TCRdb to about 2018). The sample's time point label, decoded: baseline before oral tofacitinib. The library was prepared using the immunoSEQ multiplex PCR assay. For TCR sequencing, RNA was extracted from every sample and reverse transcribed into cDNA to serve as template. TCRdb took over this immuneACCESS table, retaining in-frame rearrangements with V and J assigned. Such tables are incomplete; in checked studies, under half of the missing clones stem from an unresolved V gene, and the remainder is unexplained. The sample table lists around 200,000 clones, roughly 59% of them with a count of one. In total, the top ten clones hold 1.5% to 2% of the sample. Here the sequenced sample was CD4+ T cells sorted from blood, taken at week 0. The receptors were gathered from a human donor with alopecia areata.

The chain joins TRBV30 to TRBJ2-7, with D unclear. The V end lost 4 bases, the J end lost 0 bases, and 10 bases lay between the germline ends. The CDR3 covers 13 residues. Germline assignment: CDR1 GTSNPN and CDR2 SVGIG (reference sequence). The CDR3 loop reads CAWTRGDSYEQYF. The CDR3 DNA reads as TGTGCCTGGACGAGAGGAGACTCCTACGAGCAGTACTTC.

This clone was observed a handful of times. The genes are TRBV7-2 and TRBJ2-3, with a weak D call TRBD1 (5 bases). Germline values: CDR1 SGHTA, CDR2 FQGNSA. V was shortened by 3 bases and J by 1 base, with 11 bases between the two germline ends. The CDR3 covers 15 residues. In DNA, the CDR3 is TGTGCCAGCAGCTTTTATGGGGCCGGCACAGATACGCAGTATTTT. It codes for CASSFYGAGTDTQYF.

This rearrangement joins TRBV6-5 to TRBJ2-2, with a possible D match to TRBD1 (6 bases). Trimming pared 6 bases from V and 1 base from J, leaving 12 bases between. The V gene's germline CDR1 is MNHEY and CDR2 SVGAGI. The CDR3 is made up of 15 amino acids. CDR3 nucleotide sequence: TGTGCCAGCAGGGACGGGACACGGAACACCGGGGAGCTGTTTTTT. It encodes CASRDGTRNTGELFF.

In this sample, this clone turned up a few times. The chain couples TRBV5-1 to TRBJ1-1, with D tentatively TRBD1 (5 bases). Trimming stripped 0 bases from V and 6 bases from J, with 9 bases between. Germline values: CDR1 SGHRS, CDR2 YFSETQ. The CDR3 consists of 13 residues. CDR3 sequence (DNA): TGCGCCAGCAGCTTGGCCGGAGGGGCTGAAGCTTTCTTT. Encoded protein: CASSLAGGAEAFF.

Written as DNA, the CDR3 is TGTGCCAGCAGCTTAGCTACTGGCGGGGGGTACAATGAGCAGTTCTTC. Translation gives CASSLATGGGYNEQFF. The chain uses TRBV7-2 and TRBJ2-1, with 8 positions matching TRBD2. This CDR3 is 16 amino acids long. V trimming: 0 bases; J trimming: 4 bases; junction bases outside the gene matches: 5. Germline values: CDR1 SGHTA, CDR2 FQGNSA. The full variable domain, in which reference TRBV7-2 and TRBJ2-1 provide the parts outside the CDR3, is GAGVSQSPSNKVTEKGKDVELRCDPISGHTALYWYRQSLGQGLEFLIYFQGNSAPDKSGLPSDRFSAERTGGSVSTLTIQRTQQEDSAVYLCASSLATGGGYNEQFFGPGTRLTVL.

This clone was seen a handful of times. The rearrangement uses TRBV25-1 and TRBJ1-2; D might be TRBD1 (5 bases). The V and J ends lost 3 bases and 10 bases respectively, with 18 bases between them. This CDR3 is built from 14 residues. Germline CDR1 reads MGHDK; CDR2 reads SYGVNS. The CDR3 nucleotides read TGTGCCAGCAGTGACCCCAGGGCATCATCAATCTACACCTTC. It encodes CASSDPRASSIYTF.

CDR3 DNA sequence: TGCGCCAGCAGCCCCTCCCCGGGCAGGGGGGTTATGGGCTACACCTTC. It yields the protein CASSPSPGRGVMGYTF. The chain is built from TRBV4-1 and TRBJ1-2, with 7 positions matching TRBD1. Germline V CDR1 and CDR2: MGHRA, YSYEKL. This CDR3 spans 16 amino acids. V lost 4 bases and J lost 8; bases outside the gene matches: 16.

The chain recombines TRBV2 with TRBJ1-2; 9 bases agree with TRBD1. Germline CDR1 is SNHLY and CDR2 is FYNNEI. The CDR3 loop spans 13 amino acids. The ends lost 6 bases at V and 6 bases at J; junction bases unmatched: 5. The CDR3 DNA follows: TGTGCCAGCAGCGGGACAGGGACTGATGGCTACACCTTC. It is translated as CASSGTGTDGYTF.

This chain links TRBV10-3 with TRBJ1-2; TRBD1 aligns across 8 bases. This CDR3 comprises 14 residues. Germline assignment: CDR1 ENHRY and CDR2 SYGVKD. Losses at the gene ends were 2 bases for V and 7 bases for J; bases not matched to a gene: 6. The CDR3: CAISEGTGFGGYTF. CDR3 DNA: TGTGCCATCAGTGAGGGGACAGGTTTTGGTGGCTACACCTTC.

This chain uses TRBV30 with TRBJ1-2; D is perhaps TRBD1 (5 bases). The germline V gene encodes CDR1 GTSNPN and CDR2 SVGIG (reference sequence). CDR3 length: 14 residues. Trimming removed 2 bases from V and 5 bases from J, with 15 bases in between. The CDR3 sequence: CAWSTTGVGYGYTF. Written as DNA, the CDR3 is TGTGCCTGGAGTACCACAGGCGTAGGGTATGGCTACACCTTC.